The sequence of this TCR beta chain was determined in a study of shared clonotypes between healthy human individuals. Findings of the study overall: Researchers sampled only blood; tissue repertoires likely differ. Estimated richness values were generally larger in naive subsets than in memory subsets.

About this clone itself: The target antigen is unknown.

A roughly 200 ng quantity of DNA, tens of thousands of T cell genomes, went into the sorted-subset replicate PCRs. The table came from immunoSEQ multiplex PCR; TCRdb's copy has only in-frame clones and leaves some out. The sample has over a million clones, around 74% seen once. The CDR3 length is 13 residues. Trimming took off 3 bases at V and 4 bases at J, with 10 bases between the two ends. Germline loops: CDR1 KGHSH, CDR2 LQKENI. The genes are TRBV18 and TRBJ2-7; D may be TRBD1 (5 bases). This clonotype originated in a man aged 18 to 35 in good health. Material: memory CD4+ T cells sorted from blood. Subset given: CD45RA-negative fraction. The CDR3 reads CASSPSGQYEQYF. The CDR3 nucleotides are TGTGCCAGCTCACCTTCAGGGCAATACGAGCAGTACTTC.